The 13 T cell receptor beta chains reported below all come from one sample, sequenced in a study of identical twins. TCRdb used MiXCR to reprocess the 5' RACE reads, holding one entry per CDR3 protein. The data hold around 670,000 distinct CDR3 sequences, with over 5% observed a single time. Source material: naive T cells sorted from blood. All receptors derive from a young man in good health.

This clonotype was found many times. The chain links TRBV4-2 to TRBJ2-5; D possibly matches TRBD1 or TRBD2 (5 bases each). This CDR3 comprises 18 residues. Trimming pared 0 bases from V and 5 bases from J, leaving 22 bases between. The germline V gene has CDR1 LGHNA and CDR2 YNFKEQ. CDR3 region: CASSQDIGASGGGETQYF. The DNA of the CDR3 is TGTGCCAGCAGCCAAGATATCGGGGCTAGTGGCGGAGGCGAGACCCAGTACTTC.

This sequence joins TRBV6-1 and TRBJ1-2; TRBD1 matches 8 bases. Germline V gene data show CDR1 as MNHNS and CDR2 as SASEGT. The J segment lost 5 bases and the V segment lost 5 bases, leaving 16 bases of the junction unmatched. The CDR3 has 17 residues. For the CDR3, the DNA is TGTGCCAGCAGTCCAATACCCCGGGACAGGAGATCATATGGCTACACCTTC. Translated, it gives CASSPIPRDRRSYGYTF.

The chain uses TRBV2 and TRBJ2-5; 7 bases map to TRBD1. Germline V lookup: CDR1 SNHLY, CDR2 FYNNEI. V lost 7 bases and J lost 1; bases outside the gene matches: 12. The CDR3 loop spans 16 amino acids. CDR3 bases: TGTGCCAGCAAGGGGACAGCCGTTAAACCCCAAGAGACCCAGTACTTC. Encoded protein: CASKGTAVKPQETQYF.

The sample holds many counts of this clonotype. The rearrangement uses TRBV5-1 and TRBJ1-1; 10 nucleotides agree with TRBD1. The CDR3 loop spans 16 amino acids. Germline CDR1 is SGHRS and CDR2 is YFSETQ. V shed 0 bases and J 0 bases; nucleotides not matched to a gene: 2. This CDR3 is CASSLAGTGVNTEAFF. DNA of the CDR3: TGCGCCAGCAGCTTGGCCGGGACAGGGGTGAACACTGAAGCTTTCTTT.

The genes are TRBV25-1 and TRBJ1-1; D perhaps matches TRBD1 (5 bases). V dropped 1 base and J dropped 11 bases, with 14 bases sitting between them. Germline assignment: CDR1 MGHDK and CDR2 SYGVNS. The CDR3 length is 13 residues. The CDR3 is CASSEFFREEAFF. CDR3 DNA: TGTGCCAGCAGTGAATTTTTCAGGGAGGAGGCTTTCTTT.

This clonotype was seen more than once but under ten times. The V call is TRBV7-8, the J call TRBJ2-4; D is possibly TRBD1 or TRBD2 (5 bases each). CDR1 SGHVS and CDR2 FQNEAQ come from the germline V gene. Trimming shortened V by 1 base and J by 8 bases, and 12 bases separated the two germline ends. This CDR3 region has 14 residues. The CDR3 sequence: CASSLVLGVDIQYF. DNA of the CDR3: TGTGCCAGCAGCTTAGTTCTGGGGGTGGACATTCAGTACTTC.

In DNA, the CDR3 is TGTGCCAGCAGTGACCGGGACAGGGAACACCGGTTTATAGATACGCAGTATTTT. It specifies CASSDRDREHRFIDTQYF. The chain recombines TRBV6-1 with TRBJ2-3; 9 nucleotides align to TRBD1. V dropped 3 bases and J dropped 5; count of bases not matched to a gene: 15. The germline gives CDR1 MNHNS, CDR2 SASEGT. The CDR3 is 18 residues long.

Many counts were recorded for this clonotype. The J gene is TRBJ1-5, the V gene TRBV10-3; D gene unclear. CDR3 length: 18 residues. V lost 3 bases and J 6 bases, leaving 24 bases between the germline ends. CDR1 ENHRY and CDR2 SYGVKD come from the germline V gene. The CDR3 loop reads CAISEGIHLNLEGQPQHF. The DNA for the CDR3 is TGTGCCATCAGTGAAGGGATACACCTCAATTTGGAGGGTCAGCCCCAGCATTTT.

This clonotype was counted ten times or more. The CDR3 bases are TGCGCCAGCACAAGCGGAGGAAGGGGACAAGAGACCCAGTACTTC. As protein: CASTSGGRGQETQYF. The chain recombines TRBV5-1 with TRBJ2-5, with D possibly being TRBD1 or TRBD2 (5 bases each). V was shortened by 6 bases and J by 2 bases, with 17 bases between the two germline ends. This CDR3 is 15 amino acids long. Per germline, CDR1 SGHRS and CDR2 YFSETQ.

This clonotype was seen repeatedly, ten times or more. This sequence joins TRBV28 and TRBJ2-3; 10 positions agree with TRBD1. The CDR3 sequence is 15 residues long. Looked up from germline, CDR1 is MDHEN and CDR2 is SYDVKM. The V gene end was trimmed by 6 bases and the J gene end by 4 bases; junction bases not matched to a gene: 7. CDR3 nucleotide sequence: TGTGCCAGCAGCTCCGGGACAGGGGTCCCAGATACGCAGTATTTT. It yields the protein CASSSGTGVPDTQYF.

This clonotype occurred a few times. The V gene is TRBV4-1, the J gene TRBJ1-2; 8 nucleotides align to TRBD1. CDR3 length: 16 residues. With V trimmed by 3 bases and J by 4 bases, 10 bases remained unmatched. Germline V gene sequence: CDR1 MGHRA, CDR2 YSYEKL. The CDR3 region is CASSHQRQGLSYGYTF. CDR3 bases: TGCGCCAGCAGCCACCAACGACAGGGGTTGAGCTATGGCTACACCTTC.

The rearrangement uses TRBV5-1 and TRBJ1-1, with 7 bases matching TRBD1. There are 16 residues in the CDR3. With 4 bases clipped from V and 1 base from J, the junction kept 10 bases outside the gene matches. Per germline, CDR1 SGHRS and CDR2 YFSETQ. CDR3 nucleotides: TGCGCCAGCAGCGTGCCGGCCGGGACAGCGAACACTGAAGCTTTCTTT. The encoded protein is CASSVPAGTANTEAFF.

This clonotype was seen many times. The gene calls are TRBV5-1 and TRBJ1-4; D call uncertain. The V gene lost 0 bases and the J gene lost 0 bases, with 12 bases spanning the gap. This CDR3 is 17 amino acids long. Germline CDR1 reads SGHRS; CDR2 reads YFSETQ. The CDR3 DNA sequence: TGCGCCAGCAGCTTGGTAGCAGGTTTGGCAACTAATGAAAAACTGTTTTTT. Residues: CASSLVAGLATNEKLFF.